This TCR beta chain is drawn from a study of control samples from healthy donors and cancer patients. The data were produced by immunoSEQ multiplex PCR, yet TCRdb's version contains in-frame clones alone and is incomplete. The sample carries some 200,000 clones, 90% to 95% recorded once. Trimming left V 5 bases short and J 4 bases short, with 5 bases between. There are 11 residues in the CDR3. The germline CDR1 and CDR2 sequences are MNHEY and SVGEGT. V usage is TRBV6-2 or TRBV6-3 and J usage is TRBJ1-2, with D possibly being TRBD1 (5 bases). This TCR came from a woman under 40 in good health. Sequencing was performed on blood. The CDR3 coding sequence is TGTGCCAGCAGTACAGGCTATGGCTACACCTTC. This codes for CASSTGYGYTF.